This T cell receptor (beta chain) was observed in a study of blood T cell repertoires in COVID-19. Study summary: Acute and convalescent COVID-19 specimens originated in the United States, Italy and Spain. Nucleic acid was either cDNA or gDNA, and it came from T cells, B-cell-depleted T cells, or PBMCs.

The CDR3 contains 14 residues. Looked up from germline, CDR1 is SEHNR and CDR2 is FQNEAQ (reference sequence). After removal of 0 bases from V and 5 bases from J, the junction contained 2 bases not matched to a gene. Authors' data handling: Amplification of reference gene primers was used by the study to estimate nucleated cell counts. Profiling relied on immunoSEQ multiplex PCR, and the TCRdb table lists in-frame clones only, not all of them. D and trimming come from the DNA, and the V and J calls and clone size come from that table. The table includes around 130,000 clones, more than 80% detected once.

The sequence was obtained from a man aged 40-49 years with acute or convalescent COVID-19. Sequencing input: peripheral blood. The rearrangement uses TRBV7-9 and TRBJ1-2, with 8 positions matching TRBD1. This chain's CDR3 is CASSLATGVYGYTF. For the CDR3, the DNA is TGTGCCAGCAGCTTAGCGACAGGGGTATATGGCTACACCTTC. The whole variable domain, filled in from reference TRBV7-9 and TRBJ1-2, reads DTGVSQNPRHKITKRGQNVTFRCDPISEHNRLYWYRQTLGQGPEFLTYFQNEAQLEKSRLLSDRFSAERPKGSFSTLEIQRTEQGDSAMYLCASSLATGVYGYTFGSGTRLTVV.